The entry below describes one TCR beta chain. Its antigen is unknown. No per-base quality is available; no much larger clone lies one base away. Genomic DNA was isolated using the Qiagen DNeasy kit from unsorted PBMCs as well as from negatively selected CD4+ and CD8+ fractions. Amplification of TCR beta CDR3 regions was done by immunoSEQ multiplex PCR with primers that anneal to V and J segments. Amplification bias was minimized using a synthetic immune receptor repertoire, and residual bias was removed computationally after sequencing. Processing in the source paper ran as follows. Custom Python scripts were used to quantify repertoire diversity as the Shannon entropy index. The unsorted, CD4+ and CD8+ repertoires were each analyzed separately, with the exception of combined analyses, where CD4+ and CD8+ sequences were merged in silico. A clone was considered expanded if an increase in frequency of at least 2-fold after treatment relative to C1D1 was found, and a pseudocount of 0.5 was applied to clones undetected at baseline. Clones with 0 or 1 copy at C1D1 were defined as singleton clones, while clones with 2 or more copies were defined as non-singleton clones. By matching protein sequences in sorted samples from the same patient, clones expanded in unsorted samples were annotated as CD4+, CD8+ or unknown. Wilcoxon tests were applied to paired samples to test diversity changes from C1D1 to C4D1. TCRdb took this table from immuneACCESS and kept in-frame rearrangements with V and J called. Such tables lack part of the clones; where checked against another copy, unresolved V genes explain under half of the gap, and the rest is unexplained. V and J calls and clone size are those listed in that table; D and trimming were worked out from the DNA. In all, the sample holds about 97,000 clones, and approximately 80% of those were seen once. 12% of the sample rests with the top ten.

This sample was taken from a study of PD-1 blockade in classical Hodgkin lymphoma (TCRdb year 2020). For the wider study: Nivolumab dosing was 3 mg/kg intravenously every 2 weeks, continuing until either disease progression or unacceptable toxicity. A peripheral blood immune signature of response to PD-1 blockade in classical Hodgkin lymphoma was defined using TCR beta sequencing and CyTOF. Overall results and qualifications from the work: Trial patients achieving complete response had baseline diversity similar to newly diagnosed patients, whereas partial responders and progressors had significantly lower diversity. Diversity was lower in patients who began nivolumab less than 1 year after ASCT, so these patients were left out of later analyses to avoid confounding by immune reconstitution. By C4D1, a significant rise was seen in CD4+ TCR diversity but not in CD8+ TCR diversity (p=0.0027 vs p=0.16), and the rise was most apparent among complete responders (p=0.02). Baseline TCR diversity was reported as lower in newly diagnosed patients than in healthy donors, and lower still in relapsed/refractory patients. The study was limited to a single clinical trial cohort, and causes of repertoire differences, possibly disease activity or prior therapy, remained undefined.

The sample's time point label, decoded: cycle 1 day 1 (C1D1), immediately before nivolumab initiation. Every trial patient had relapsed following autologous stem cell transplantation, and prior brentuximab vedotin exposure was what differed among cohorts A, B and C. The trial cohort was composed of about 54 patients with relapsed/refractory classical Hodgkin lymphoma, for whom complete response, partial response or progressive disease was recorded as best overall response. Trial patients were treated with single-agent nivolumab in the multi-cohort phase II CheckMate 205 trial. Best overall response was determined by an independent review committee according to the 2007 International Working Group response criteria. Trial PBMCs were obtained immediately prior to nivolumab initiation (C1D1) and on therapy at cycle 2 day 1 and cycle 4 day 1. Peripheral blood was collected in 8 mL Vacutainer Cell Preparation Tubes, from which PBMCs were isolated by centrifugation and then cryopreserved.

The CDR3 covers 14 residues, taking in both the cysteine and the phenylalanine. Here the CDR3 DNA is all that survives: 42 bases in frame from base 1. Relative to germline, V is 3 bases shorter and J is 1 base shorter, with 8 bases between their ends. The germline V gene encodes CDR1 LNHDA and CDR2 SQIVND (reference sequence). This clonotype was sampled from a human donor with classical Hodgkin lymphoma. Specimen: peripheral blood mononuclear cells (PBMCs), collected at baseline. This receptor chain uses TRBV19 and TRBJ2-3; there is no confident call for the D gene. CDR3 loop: CASSIGQGTDTQYF. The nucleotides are TGTGCCAGTAGTATCGGCCAGGGCACAGATACGCAGTATTTT. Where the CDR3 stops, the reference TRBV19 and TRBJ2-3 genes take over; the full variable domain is DGGITQSPKYLFRKEGQNVTLSCEQNLNHDAMYWYRQDPGQGLRLIYYSQIVNDFQKGDIAEGYSVSREKKESFPLTVTSAQKNPTAFYLCASSIGQGTDTQYFGPGTRLTVL.